The source of this TCR beta chain is a study of long-term antiretroviral therapy in people with HIV. With survey level as its setting, the immunoSEQ assay was v3.0. The protocol was immunoSEQ multiplex PCR, while the TCRdb copy is restricted to in-frame clones and leaves out a portion. The sample gives some 36,000 clones, 80% to 90% of which show up once; about 4.8% is in the top ten. Trimming pared 5 bases from V and 6 bases from J, leaving 13 bases between. Germline CDR1 and CDR2: MNHEY and SVGAGI. This CDR3 contains 13 residues. The sample consisted of unsorted PBMCs, taken just under 2.9 years before starting antiretroviral therapy. This TCR was recovered from a woman in her twenties or thirties with HIV. The V gene is TRBV6-5, the J gene TRBJ1-1; no clear D gene. CDR3 in amino acids: CASSTLVRAEAFF. For the CDR3, the DNA is TGTGCCAGCAGTACTCTAGTTCGGGCTGAAGCTTTCTTT.